This TCR beta chain was profiled in a study of monozygotic twins with inflammatory bowel disease. Blood was drawn once per donor, and each sample measured approximately 2.4 ml. T cells were not sorted, and total RNA was isolated straight from whole blood. The germline V gene has CDR1 SGHTA and CDR2 FQGNSA. The CDR3 sequence is 15 residues long. TCRdb reworked the 5' RACE reads into one entry per CDR3 protein, no DNA. The table for this sample gives about 300,000 distinct CDR3 sequences. The rearrangement links TRBV7-2 to TRBJ2-3; the D call of TRBD2 rests on TCRdb alone, since no DNA is present to check it. The TCR comes from a human donor with ulcerative colitis or Crohn's disease, or a healthy co-twin of an affected twin (not recorded which). Input material: blood. The CDR3 loop reads CASSLANTRVNTQYF.